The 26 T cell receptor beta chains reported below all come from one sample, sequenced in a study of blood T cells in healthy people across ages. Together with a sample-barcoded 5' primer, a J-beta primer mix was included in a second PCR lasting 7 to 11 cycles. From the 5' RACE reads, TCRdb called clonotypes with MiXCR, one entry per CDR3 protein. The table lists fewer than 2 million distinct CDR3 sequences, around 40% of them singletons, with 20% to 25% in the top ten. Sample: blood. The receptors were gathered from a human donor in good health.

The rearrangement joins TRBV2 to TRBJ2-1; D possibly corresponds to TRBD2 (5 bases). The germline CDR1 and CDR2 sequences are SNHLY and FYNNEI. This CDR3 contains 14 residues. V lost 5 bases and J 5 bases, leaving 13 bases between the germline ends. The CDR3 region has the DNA TGTGCCAGCAGTAGAGTTAACGGGGACAATGAGCAGTTCTTC. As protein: CASSRVNGDNEQFF.

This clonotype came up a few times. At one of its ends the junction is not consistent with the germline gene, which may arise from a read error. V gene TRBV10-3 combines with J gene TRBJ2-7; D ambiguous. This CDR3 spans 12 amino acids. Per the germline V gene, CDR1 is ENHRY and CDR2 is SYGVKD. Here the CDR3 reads CASSEEPIEQYF. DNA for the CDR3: TGTGCCAGCAGTGAGGAGCCGATCGAGCAGTACTTC.

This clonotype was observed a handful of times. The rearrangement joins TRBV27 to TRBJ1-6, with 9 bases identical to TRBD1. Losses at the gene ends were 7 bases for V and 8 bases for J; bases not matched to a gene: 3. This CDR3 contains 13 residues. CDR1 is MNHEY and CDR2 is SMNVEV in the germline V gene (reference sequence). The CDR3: CASTGTGHSPLHF. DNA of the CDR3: TGTGCCAGCACCGGGACAGGGCATTCACCCCTCCACTTT.

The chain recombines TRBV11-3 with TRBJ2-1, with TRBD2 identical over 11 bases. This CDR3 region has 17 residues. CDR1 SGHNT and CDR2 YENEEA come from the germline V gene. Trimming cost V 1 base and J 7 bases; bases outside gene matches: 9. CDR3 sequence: CASSLGLLAGGSNEQFF. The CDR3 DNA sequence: TGTGCCAGCAGCTTAGGACTTCTAGCGGGGGGATCTAATGAGCAGTTCTTC.

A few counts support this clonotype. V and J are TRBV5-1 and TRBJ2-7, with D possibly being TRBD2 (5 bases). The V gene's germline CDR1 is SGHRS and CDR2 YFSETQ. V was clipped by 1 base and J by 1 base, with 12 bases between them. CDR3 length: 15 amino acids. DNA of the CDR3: TGCGCCAGCAGCTTGAGAGGGTCGGTATCCTACGAGCAGTACTTC. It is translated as CASSLRGSVSYEQYF. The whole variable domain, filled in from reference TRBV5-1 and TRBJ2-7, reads KAGVTQTPRYLIKTRGQQVTLSCSPISGHRSVSWYQQTPGQGLQFLFEYFSETQRNKGNFPGRFSGRQFSNSRSEMNVSTLELGDSALYLCASSLRGSVSYEQYFGPGTRLTVT.

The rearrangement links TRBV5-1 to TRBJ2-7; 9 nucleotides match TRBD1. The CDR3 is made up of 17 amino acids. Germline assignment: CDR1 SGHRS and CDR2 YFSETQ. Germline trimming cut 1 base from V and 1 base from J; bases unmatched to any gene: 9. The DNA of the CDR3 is TGCGCCAGCAGCTTGTCCACCGGGACAGGGAATTCCTACGAGCAGTACTTC. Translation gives CASSLSTGTGNSYEQYF.

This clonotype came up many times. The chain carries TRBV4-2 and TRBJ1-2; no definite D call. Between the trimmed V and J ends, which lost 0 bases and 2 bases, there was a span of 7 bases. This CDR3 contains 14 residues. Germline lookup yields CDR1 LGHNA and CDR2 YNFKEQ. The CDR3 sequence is CASSQDRLNYGYTF. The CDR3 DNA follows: TGTGCCAGCAGCCAAGACAGGCTCAACTATGGCTACACCTTC.

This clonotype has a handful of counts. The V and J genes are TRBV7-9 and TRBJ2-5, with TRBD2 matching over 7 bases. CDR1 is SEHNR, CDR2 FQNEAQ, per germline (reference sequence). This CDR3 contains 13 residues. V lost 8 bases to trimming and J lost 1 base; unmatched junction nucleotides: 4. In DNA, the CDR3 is TGTGCCAGCTTCGGCGGGAGCCAAGAGACCCAGTACTTC. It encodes CASFGGSQETQYF. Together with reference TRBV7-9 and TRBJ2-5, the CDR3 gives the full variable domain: DTGVSQNPRHKITKRGQNVTFRCDPISEHNRLYWYRQTLGQGPEFLTYFQNEAQLEKSRLLSDRFSAERPKGSFSTLEIQRTEQGDSAMYLCASFGGSQETQYFGPGTRLLVL.

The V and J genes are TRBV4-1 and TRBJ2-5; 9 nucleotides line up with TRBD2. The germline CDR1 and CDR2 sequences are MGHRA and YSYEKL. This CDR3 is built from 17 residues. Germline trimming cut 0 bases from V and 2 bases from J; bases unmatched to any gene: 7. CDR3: CASSQDDVAGEQETQYF. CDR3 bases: TGCGCCAGCAGCCAAGACGACGTAGCGGGGGAGCAAGAGACCCAGTACTTC.

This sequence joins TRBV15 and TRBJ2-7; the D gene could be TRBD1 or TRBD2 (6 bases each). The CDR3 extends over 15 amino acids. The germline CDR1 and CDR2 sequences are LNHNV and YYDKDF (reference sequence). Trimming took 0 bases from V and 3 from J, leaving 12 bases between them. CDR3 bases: TGTGCCACCAGCAGAGATTCAGGGGAGGTCTACGAGCAGTACTTC. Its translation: CATSRDSGEVYEQYF. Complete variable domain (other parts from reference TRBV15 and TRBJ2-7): DAMVIQNPRYQVTQFGKPVTLSCSQTLNHNVMYWYQQKSSQAPKLLFHYYDKDFNNEADTPDNFQSRRPNTSFCFLDIRSPGLGDTAMYLCATSRDSGEVYEQYFGPGTRLTVT.

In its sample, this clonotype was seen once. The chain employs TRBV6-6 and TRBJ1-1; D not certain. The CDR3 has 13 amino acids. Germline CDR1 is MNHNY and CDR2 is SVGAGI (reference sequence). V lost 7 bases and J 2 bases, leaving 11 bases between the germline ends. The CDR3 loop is CASTIVVNTEAFF. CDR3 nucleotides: TGTGCCAGCACCATAGTGGTTAACACTGAAGCTTTCTTT.

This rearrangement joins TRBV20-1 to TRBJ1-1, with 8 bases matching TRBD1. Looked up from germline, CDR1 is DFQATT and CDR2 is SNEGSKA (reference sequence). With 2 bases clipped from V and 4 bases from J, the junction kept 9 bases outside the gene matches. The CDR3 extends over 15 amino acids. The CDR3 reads CSARQAPGQVTEAFF. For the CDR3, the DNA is TGCAGTGCTAGACAAGCCCCGGGACAGGTCACTGAAGCTTTCTTT.

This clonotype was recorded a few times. The CDR3 spells CSARPRLLTSGGTDTQYF. The CDR3 bases are TGCAGTGCTAGACCCCGTCTTTTGACTAGCGGGGGCACAGATACGCAGTATTTT. The chain uses TRBV20-1 and TRBJ2-3; 11 bases match TRBD2. Losses at the gene ends were 2 bases for V and 1 base for J; bases not matched to a gene: 11. The CDR3 runs 18 residues. Per germline, CDR1 DFQATT and CDR2 SNEGSKA (reference sequence).

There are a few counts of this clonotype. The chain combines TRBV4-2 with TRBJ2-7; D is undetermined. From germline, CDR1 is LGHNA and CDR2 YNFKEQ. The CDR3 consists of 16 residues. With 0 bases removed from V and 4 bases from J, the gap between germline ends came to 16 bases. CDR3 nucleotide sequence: TGTGCCAGCAGCCAAGATTGGAGCAGCAGTCGATACGAGCAGTACTTC. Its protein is CASSQDWSSSRYEQYF.

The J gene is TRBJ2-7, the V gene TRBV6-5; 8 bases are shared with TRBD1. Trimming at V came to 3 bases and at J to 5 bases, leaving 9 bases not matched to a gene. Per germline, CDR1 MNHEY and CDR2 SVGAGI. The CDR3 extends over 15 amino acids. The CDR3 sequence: CASSYWHRGTHEQYF. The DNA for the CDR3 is TGTGCCAGCAGTTATTGGCACAGGGGGACCCACGAGCAGTACTTC.

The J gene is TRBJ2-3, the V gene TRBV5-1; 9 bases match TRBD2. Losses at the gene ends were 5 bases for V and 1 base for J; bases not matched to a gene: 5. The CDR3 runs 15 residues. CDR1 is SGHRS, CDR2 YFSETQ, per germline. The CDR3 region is CASRSRGGGTDTQYF. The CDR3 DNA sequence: TGCGCCAGCAGATCGCGGGGGGGAGGCACAGATACGCAGTATTTT.

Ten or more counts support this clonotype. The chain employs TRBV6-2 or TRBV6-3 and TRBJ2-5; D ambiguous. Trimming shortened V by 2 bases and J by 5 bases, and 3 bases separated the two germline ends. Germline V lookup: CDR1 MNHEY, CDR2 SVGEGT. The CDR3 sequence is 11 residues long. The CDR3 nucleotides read TGTGCCAGCAGTTACATTGAGACCCAGTACTTC. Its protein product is CASSYIETQYF.

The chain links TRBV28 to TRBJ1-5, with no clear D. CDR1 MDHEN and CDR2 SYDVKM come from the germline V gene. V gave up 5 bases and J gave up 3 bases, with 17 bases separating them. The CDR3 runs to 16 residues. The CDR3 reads CASSPPAYRDNQPQHF. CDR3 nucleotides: TGTGCCAGCAGTCCCCCAGCGTATCGGGACAATCAGCCCCAGCATTTT.

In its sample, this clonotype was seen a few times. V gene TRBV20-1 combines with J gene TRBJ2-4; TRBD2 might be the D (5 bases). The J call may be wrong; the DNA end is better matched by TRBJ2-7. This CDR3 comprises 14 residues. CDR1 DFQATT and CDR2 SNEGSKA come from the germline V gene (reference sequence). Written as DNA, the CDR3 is TGCAGTGCTAGTTGGGGAACTAGTTCCCACGAGCAGTACTTC. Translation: CSASWGTSSHEQYF.

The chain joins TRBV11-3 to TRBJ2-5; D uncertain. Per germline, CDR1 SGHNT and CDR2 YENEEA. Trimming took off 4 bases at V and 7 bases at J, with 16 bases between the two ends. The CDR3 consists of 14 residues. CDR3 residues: CASSSSPSVGTQYF. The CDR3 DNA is TGTGCCAGCAGCTCCAGCCCCAGCGTTGGGACCCAGTACTTC. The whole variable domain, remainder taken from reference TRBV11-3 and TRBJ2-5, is EAGVVQSPRYKIIEKKQPVAFWCNPISGHNTLYWYLQNLGQGPELLIRYENEEAVDDSQLPKDRFSAERLKGVDSTLKIQPAELGDSAVYLCASSSSPSVGTQYFGPGTRLLVL.

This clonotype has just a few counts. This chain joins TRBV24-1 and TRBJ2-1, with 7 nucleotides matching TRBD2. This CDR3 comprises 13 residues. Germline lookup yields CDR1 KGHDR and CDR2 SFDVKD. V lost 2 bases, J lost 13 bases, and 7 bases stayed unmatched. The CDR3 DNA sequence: TGTGCCACCAGTGATTCATGGGGGGGTGAACAGTTCTTC. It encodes CATSDSWGGEQFF.

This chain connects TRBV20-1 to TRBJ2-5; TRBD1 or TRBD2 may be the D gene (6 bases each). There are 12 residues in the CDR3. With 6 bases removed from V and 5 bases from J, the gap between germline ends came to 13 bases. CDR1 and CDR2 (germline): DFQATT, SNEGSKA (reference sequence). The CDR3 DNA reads TGCAGTGCCCCCCTGGGGGGCGAGACCCAGTACTTC. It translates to CSAPLGGETQYF.

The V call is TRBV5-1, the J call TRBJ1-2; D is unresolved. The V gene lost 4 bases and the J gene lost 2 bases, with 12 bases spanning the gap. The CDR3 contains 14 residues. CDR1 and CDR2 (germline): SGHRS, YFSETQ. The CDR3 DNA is TGCGCCAGCAGCGCTTTCTCAGCGAACTATGGCTACACCTTC. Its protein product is CASSAFSANYGYTF.

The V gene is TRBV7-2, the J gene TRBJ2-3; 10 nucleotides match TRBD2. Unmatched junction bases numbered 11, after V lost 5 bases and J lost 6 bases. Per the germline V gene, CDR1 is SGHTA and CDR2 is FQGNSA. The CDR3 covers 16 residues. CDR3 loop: CASSRDGATSGDTQYF. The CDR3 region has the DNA TGTGCCAGCAGCCGCGACGGAGCGACTAGCGGGGATACGCAGTATTTT. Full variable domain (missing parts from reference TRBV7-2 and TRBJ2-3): GAGVSQSPSNKVTEKGKDVELRCDPISGHTALYWYRQSLGQGLEFLIYFQGNSAPDKSGLPSDRFSAERTGGSVSTLTIQRTQQEDSAVYLCASSRDGATSGDTQYFGPGTRLTVL.

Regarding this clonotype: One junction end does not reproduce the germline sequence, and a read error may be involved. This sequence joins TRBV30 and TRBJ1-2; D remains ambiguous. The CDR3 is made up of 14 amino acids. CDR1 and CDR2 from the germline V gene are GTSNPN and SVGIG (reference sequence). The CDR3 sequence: CAWSSGPKNCGYTF. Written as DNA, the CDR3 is TGTGCCTGGAGTTCAGGACCGAAAAACTGTGGCTACACCTTC.

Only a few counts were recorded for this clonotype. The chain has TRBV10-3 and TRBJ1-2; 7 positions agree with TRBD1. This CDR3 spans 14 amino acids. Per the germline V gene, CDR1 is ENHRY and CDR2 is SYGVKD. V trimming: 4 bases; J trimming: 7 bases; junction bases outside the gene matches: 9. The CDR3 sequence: CAISVNTGAGGYTF. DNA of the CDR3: TGTGCCATCAGTGTAAATACAGGGGCAGGTGGCTACACCTTC.